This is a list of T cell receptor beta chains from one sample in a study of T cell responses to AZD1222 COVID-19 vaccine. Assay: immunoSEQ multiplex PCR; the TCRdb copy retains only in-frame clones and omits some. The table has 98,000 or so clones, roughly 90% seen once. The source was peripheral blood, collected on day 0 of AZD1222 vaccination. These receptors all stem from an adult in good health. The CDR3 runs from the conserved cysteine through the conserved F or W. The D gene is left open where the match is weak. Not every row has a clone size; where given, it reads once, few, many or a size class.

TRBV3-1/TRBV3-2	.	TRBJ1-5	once	TGTGCCAGCAGCGCGAGCGTAGACAATCAGCCCCAGCATTTT	CASSASVDNQPQHF
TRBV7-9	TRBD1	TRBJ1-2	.	TGTGCCAGCAGCGAGGGACAGGGCCTTAACTATGGCTACACCTTC	CASSEGQGLNYGYTF
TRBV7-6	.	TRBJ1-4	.	TGTGCCAGCAGCCACGGTGGAGGGCCGGGTGAAAAACTGTTTTTT	CASSHGGGPGEKLFF
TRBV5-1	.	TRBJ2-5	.	TGCGCCAGCAGCTACTTGACAGAAGAGACCCAGTACTTC	CASSYLTEETQYF
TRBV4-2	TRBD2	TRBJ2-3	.	TGTGCCAGCAGCCAACGACTAGCGGGGGGGAAAGTAAATACGCAGTATTTT	CASSQRLAGGKVNTQYF
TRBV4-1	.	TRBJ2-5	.	TGCGCCAGCAGCCAAGATCTAGGGACCCCGTACTTC	CASSQDLGTPYF
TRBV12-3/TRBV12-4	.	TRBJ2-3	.	TGTGCCAGCAGTTTAGACGATACGCAGTATTTT	CASSLDDTQYF
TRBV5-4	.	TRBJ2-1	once	TGTGCCAGCAGATTAGGGATGGGGGGAAGCTACAATGAGCAGTTCTTC	CASRLGMGGSYNEQFF
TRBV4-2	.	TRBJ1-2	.	TGTGCCAGCAGCCAAGGGGGGGTTAACTATGGCTACACCTTC	CASSQGGVNYGYTF
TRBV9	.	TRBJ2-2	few	TGTGCCAGCAGCCTACCCCTCGGAGGGGAGCTGTTTTTT	CASSLPLGGELFF
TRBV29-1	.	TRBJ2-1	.	TGCAGCGTTGCAGGGATCAGTAACAATGAGCAGTTCTTC	CSVAGISNNEQFF
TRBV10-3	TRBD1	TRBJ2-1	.	TGTGCCATCAGTGAGGGGGGTGACAGGGCTGCCTACAATGAGCAGTTCTTC	CAISEGGDRAAYNEQFF
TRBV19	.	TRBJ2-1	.	TGTGCCAGTAGGCCCGAGACTGGACGCTCCTACAATGAGCAGTTCTTC	CASRPETGRSYNEQFF
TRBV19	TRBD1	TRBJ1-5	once	TGTGCCAGTAGTACAACCGGGACAGGGGTTGGAAATCAGCCCCAGCATTTT	CASSTTGTGVGNQPQHF
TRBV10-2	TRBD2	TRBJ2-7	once	TGCGCCAGCAGTTTCTCTTCAAGCGGGGGGGCAGAACAGTACTTC	CASSFSSSGGAEQYF
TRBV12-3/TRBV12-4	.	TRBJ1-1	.	TGTGCCAGCAGTTTAGACAGCCGAACTGAAGCTTTCTTT	CASSLDSRTEAFF
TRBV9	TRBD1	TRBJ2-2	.	TGTGCCAGCAGCGTATATAAGACAGGGGGCACCGGGGAGCTGTTTTTT	CASSVYKTGGTGELFF
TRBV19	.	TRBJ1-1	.	TGTGCCAGTAGTATCTTCGGGTACCCTGAAGCTTTCTTT	CASSIFGYPEAFF
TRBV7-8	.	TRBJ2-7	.	TGTGCCAGCAGCCTAGGGACCGAGTCCTACGAGCAGTACTTC	CASSLGTESYEQYF
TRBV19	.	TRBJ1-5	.	TGTGCCAGTAACCCCAAGGGGCACTCCAATCAGCCCCAGCATTTT	CASNPKGHSNQPQHF
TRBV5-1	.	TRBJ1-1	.	TGCGCCAGCAGCTTGAGCCAGATGAACACTGAAGCTTTCTTT	CASSLSQMNTEAFF
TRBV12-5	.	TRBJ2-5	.	TGTGCTAGTGGTTTGGGGAGACAGGGAGGAGAGACCCAGTACTTC	CASGLGRQGGETQYF
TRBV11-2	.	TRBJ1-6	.	TGTGCCAGCAGCTTAGGGACGGGATTAACTTCACCCCTCCACTTT	CASSLGTGLTSPLHF
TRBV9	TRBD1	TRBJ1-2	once	TGTGCCAGCACCTGGCAGGGGGCTGGTGGCTACACCTTC	CASTWQGAGGYTF
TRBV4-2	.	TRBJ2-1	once	TGTGCCAGCAGCCAAGACCCCCCGGTGAGTGGGGGGGCCGATGAGCAGTTCTTC	CASSQDPPVSGGADEQFF
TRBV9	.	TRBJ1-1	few	TGTGCCAGCAGCCTGGGAGGTTATGGCACTGAAGCTTTCTTT	CASSLGGYGTEAFF
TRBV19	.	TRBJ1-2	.	TGTGCCAGTAGGAAGACCAGGGAGATTAACTATGGCTACACCTTC	CASRKTREINYGYTF
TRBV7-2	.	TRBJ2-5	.	TGTGCCAGCAGCTTCGGGGGTAACAGGGTTGGAGAGACCCAGTACTTC	CASSFGGNRVGETQYF
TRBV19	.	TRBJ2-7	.	TGTGCCAGTCAGGGAGGGGGCTGGTACGAGCAGTACTTC	CASQGGGWYEQYF
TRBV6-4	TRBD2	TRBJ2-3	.	TGTGCCAGCAGTGACGGACTAGCCGCAGATACGCAGTATTTT	CASSDGLAADTQYF
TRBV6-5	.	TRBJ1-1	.	TGTGCCAGCAGTTACGTTCTTGGGGCTGAAGCTTTCTTT	CASSYVLGAEAFF
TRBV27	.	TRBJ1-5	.	TGTGCCAGCAGTTTATCTCCTTTGTATGGACGGACCCCTCAGCCCCAGCATTTT	CASSLSPLYGRTPQPQHF
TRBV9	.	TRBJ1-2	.	TGTGCCAGCAGCCCCCAGGGAGGGGCAAACTATGGCTACACCTTC	CASSPQGGANYGYTF
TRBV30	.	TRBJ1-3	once	TGTGCCTGGATTGCTTTGGGAAACACCATATATTTT	CAWIALGNTIYF
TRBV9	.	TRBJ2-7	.	TGTGCCAGCAGCCAAGAGGAAGGGACAACTTATTCCTACGAGCAGTACTTC	CASSQEEGTTYSYEQYF
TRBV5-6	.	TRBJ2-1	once	TGTGCCAGCAGCCCGGGGGACGATGAGCAGTTCTTC	CASSPGDDEQFF
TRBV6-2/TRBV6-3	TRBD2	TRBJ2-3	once	TGTGCCAGCAGTTACTGGCCTAGCGGGGGGGCGGTAGTGGGCACAGATACGCAGTATTTT	CASSYWPSGGAVVGTDTQYF
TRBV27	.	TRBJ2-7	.	TGTGCCAGCAGTTTCACACCACCCTACGAGCAGTACTTC	CASSFTPPYEQYF
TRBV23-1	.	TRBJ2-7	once	TGCGCCAGCAGTCAAGGGGTTGACGAGCAGTACTTC	CASSQGVDEQYF
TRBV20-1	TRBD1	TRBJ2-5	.	TGCAGTGCCGGACAGGAAGAGACCCAGTACTTC	CSAGQEETQYF
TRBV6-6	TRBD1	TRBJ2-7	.	TGTGCCAGCAGTTACTCATCCGGGACAGACGAGCAGTACTTC	CASSYSSGTDEQYF
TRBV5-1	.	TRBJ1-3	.	TGCGCCAGCAGCTTGGAAGTTGCAGGCTCTGGAAACACCATATATTTT	CASSLEVAGSGNTIYF
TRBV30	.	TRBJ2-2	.	TGTGCCTGGAGGGAACCTAACACCGGGGAGCTGTTTTTT	CAWREPNTGELFF
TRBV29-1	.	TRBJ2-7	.	TGCAGCGTTCAAGGACGGATGACCTACGAGCAGTACTTC	CSVQGRMTYEQYF
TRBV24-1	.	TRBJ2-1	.	TGTGCCACCAGTGAGTCAGGGGTCTACAATGAGCAGTTCTTC	CATSESGVYNEQFF
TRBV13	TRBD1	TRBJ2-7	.	TGTGCCAGCAGCTCCCGGGACAGGGACTACGAGCAGTACTTC	CASSSRDRDYEQYF
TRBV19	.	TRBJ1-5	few	TGTGCCAGTACCATGGGGGGGTTCAATCAGCCCCAGCATTTT	CASTMGGFNQPQHF
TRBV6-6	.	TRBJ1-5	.	TGTGCCAGCAGTAGACCACAGAACAATTGGTCCCAGCATTTT	CASSRPQNNWSQHF
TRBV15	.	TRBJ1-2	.	TGTGCCACCAGCAGAGTCTCACAGGGAAACTATGGCTACACCTTC	CATSRVSQGNYGYTF
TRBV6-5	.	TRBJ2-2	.	TGTGCCAGCTATTGGGTCCCCACCGGGGAGCTGTTTTTT	CASYWVPTGELFF
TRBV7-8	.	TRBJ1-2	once	TGTGCCAGCAGCTTAGGCACAGTGTCCTATGGCTACACCTTC	CASSLGTVSYGYTF
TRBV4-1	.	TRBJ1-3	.	TGCGCCAGCAGCCAAGTGTCAGGAATCGAATCTGGAAACACCATATATTTT	CASSQVSGIESGNTIYF
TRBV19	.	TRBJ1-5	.	TGTGCCAGTAGTATGTGGGACCAGCCCCAGCATTTT	CASSMWDQPQHF
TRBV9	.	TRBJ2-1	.	TGTGCCAGCAGCGTGAAGACAGCCGACTACTCCAATGAGCAGTTCTTC	CASSVKTADYSNEQFF
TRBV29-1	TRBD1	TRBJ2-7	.	TGCAGCGTTGCTCGGACAGGGGGCGCGGAGGAGCAGTACTTC	CSVARTGGAEEQYF
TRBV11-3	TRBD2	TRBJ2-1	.	TGTGCCAGCAGCTTAGGAGGACACAGCGGGGGAGCCTACAATGAGCAGTTCTTC	CASSLGGHSGGAYNEQFF
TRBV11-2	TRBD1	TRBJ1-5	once	TGTGCCAGCAGCACGACAGGGGGCGGGGGTCAGCCCCAGCATTTT	CASSTTGGGGQPQHF
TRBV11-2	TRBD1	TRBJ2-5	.	TGTGCCAGCAGCTTAGAAACGACAGGGGGAGAAGAGACCCAGTACTTC	CASSLETTGGEETQYF